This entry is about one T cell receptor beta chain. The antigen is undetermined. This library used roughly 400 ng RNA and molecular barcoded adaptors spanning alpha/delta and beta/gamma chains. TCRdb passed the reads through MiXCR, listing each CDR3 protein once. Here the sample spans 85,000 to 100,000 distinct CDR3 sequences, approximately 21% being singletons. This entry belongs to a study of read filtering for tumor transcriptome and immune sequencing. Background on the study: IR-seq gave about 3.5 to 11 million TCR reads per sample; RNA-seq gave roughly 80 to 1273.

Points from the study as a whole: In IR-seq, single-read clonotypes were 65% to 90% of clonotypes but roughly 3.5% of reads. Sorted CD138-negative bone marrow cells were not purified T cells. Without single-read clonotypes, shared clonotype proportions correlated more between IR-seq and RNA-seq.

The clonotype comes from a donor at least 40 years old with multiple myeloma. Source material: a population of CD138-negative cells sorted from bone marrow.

Here the CDR3 reads CASSGGRGLDTQYF. CDR3 coding DNA: TGCGCCAGCAGCGGGGGAAGGGGATTAGATACGCAGTATTTT. The rearrangement joins TRBV5-1 to TRBJ2-3; TRBD1 or TRBD2 may be the D gene (5 bases each). The CDR3 runs to 14 residues. Trimming cost V 4 bases and J 5 bases, with 14 bases left between them. In germline, CDR1 is SGHRS, CDR2 YFSETQ.